These 4 T cell receptor beta chains share one sample of origin, sequenced in a study of radiotherapy plus CTLA-4 blockade in lung cancer. Data came from immunoSEQ multiplex PCR; TCRdb stores just in-frame clones and leaves some out. The table shows tens of thousands of clones, with roughly three quarters occurring only once. The material was peripheral blood, obtained from a patient treated with radiotherapy plus ipilimumab. All receptors come from a human donor with non-small cell lung cancer who had a complete response to radiotherapy plus ipilimumab.

This sequence joins TRBV4-2 and TRBJ2-1, with 14 bases aligning to TRBD2. Germline loops: CDR1 LGHNA, CDR2 YNFKEQ. Trimming removed 4 bases from V and 0 bases from J; junction bases left unmatched: 5. This CDR3 is built from 18 residues. The CDR3 DNA sequence: TGTGCCAGCAGCCCGGGACTAGCGGGGGTCGGCTCCTACAATGAGCAGTTCTTC. It translates to CASSPGLAGVGSYNEQFF.

The chain uses TRBV4-3 and TRBJ2-1; 7 bases align to TRBD2. Trimming cost V 5 bases and J 0 bases; bases outside gene matches: 7. Germline CDR1 LGHNA, CDR2 YSLEER. This CDR3 contains 16 residues. The CDR3 sequence: CASSVQLADSYNEQFF. DNA for the CDR3: TGCGCCAGCAGCGTACAGCTAGCGGACTCCTACAATGAGCAGTTCTTC.

The chain combines TRBV11-2 with TRBJ1-2, with 7 bases identical to TRBD1. V gave up 5 bases and J gave up 5 bases; unmatched junction bases: 8. The CDR3 sequence is 14 residues long. The germline gives CDR1 SGHAT, CDR2 FQNNGV. The CDR3 coding sequence is TGTGCCAGCAGCACCAGGGGGAACCATTATGGCTACACCTTC. Its protein product is CASSTRGNHYGYTF.

The chain carries TRBV10-3 and TRBJ1-2; D is uncertain. CDR1 and CDR2 from the germline V gene are ENHRY and SYGVKD. The CDR3 loop spans 13 amino acids. The V end was cut by 4 bases, the J end by 7 bases, with 13 bases between. In DNA form, the CDR3 reads TGTGCCATCAGTGTGGAAGGAGCTCCTGGCTACACCTTC. It translates to CAISVEGAPGYTF.